Each of the 25 T cell receptor beta chains below was sequenced from the same sample in a study of CD8 T cell repertoires and HIV-1 epitope variants. Measured with immunoSEQ multiplex PCR; TCRdb has only the in-frame clones, and not every one. The sample consists of a few thousand clones, 64% of them appearing once. No antigen has been identified for these receptors. What was sequenced was cultured CD8+ T cells derived from PBMCs. The source is a male donor with HIV.

This chain joins TRBV9 and TRBJ2-7, with 14 bases lining up with TRBD2. The CDR3 totals 17 residues. CDR1 and CDR2 (germline): SGDLS, YYNGEE. J lost 2 bases, V lost 4 bases, and 8 bases had no gene match. The CDR3 reads CASSPGLAGGITYEQYF. For the CDR3, the DNA is TGTGCCAGCAGCCCAGGACTAGCGGGGGGTATCACCTACGAGCAGTACTTC. Supplemented by reference TRBV9 and TRBJ2-7, the full variable domain reads DSGVTQTPKHLITATGQRVTLRCSPRSGDLSVYWYQQSLDQGLQFLIQYYNGEERAKGNILERFSAQQFPDLHSELNLSSLELGDSALYFCASSPGLAGGITYEQYFGPGTRLTVT.

V is TRBV27 and J is TRBJ2-7, with 13 positions matching TRBD2. Germline loops: CDR1 MNHEY, CDR2 SMNVEV (reference sequence). This CDR3 region has 17 residues. The V and J ends lost 2 bases and 3 bases, in that order; junction bases with no gene match: 7. The DNA for the CDR3 is TGTGCCAGCAGTTTAGGACTAGCGGGAGTGGTGGGCTACGAGCAGTACTTC. It translates to CASSLGLAGVVGYEQYF.

This chain links TRBV7-9 with TRBJ1-2; no clear D. V gave up 5 bases and J gave up 6 bases, with 22 bases separating them. Germline V gene sequence: CDR1 SEHNR, CDR2 FQNEAQ (reference sequence). CDR3 length: 16 residues. CDR3 loop: CASSHAGVVGQDGYTF. The CDR3 DNA reads TGTGCCAGCAGCCACGCCGGAGTGGTTGGGCAAGATGGCTACACCTTC.

V is TRBV28 and J is TRBJ2-5; D not certain. Germline V gene data show CDR1 as MDHEN and CDR2 as SYDVKM. V was clipped by 6 bases and J by 3 bases, with 17 bases between them. This CDR3 is 15 amino acids long. CDR3 sequence (DNA): TGTGCCAGCAGCCCTATACGGTCCCTGGAAGAGACCCAGTACTTC. Protein sequence: CASSPIRSLEETQYF.

The V gene is TRBV2, the J gene TRBJ1-1; D call uncertain. V gave up 1 base and J gave up 0 bases, with 9 bases separating them. Germline V gene lookup returns CDR1 SNHLY and CDR2 FYNNEI. CDR3 length: 15 residues. The CDR3 here is CASSEDSRLNTEAFF. The CDR3 DNA is TGTGCCAGCAGTGAAGATTCGCGGCTGAACACTGAAGCTTTCTTT. Complete variable domain (other parts from reference TRBV2 and TRBJ1-1): EPEVTQTPSHQVTQMGQEVILRCVPISNHLYFYWYRQILGQKVEFLVSFYNNEISEKSEIFDDQFSVERPDGSNFTLKIRSTKLEDSAMYFCASSEDSRLNTEAFFGQGTRLTVV.

The chain joins TRBV4-1 to TRBJ2-1; D possibly corresponds to TRBD1 (6 bases). Trimming left V 6 bases short and J 0 bases short, with 12 bases between. The germline CDR1 and CDR2 sequences are MGHRA and YSYEKL. The CDR3 loop spans 15 amino acids. CDR3 DNA: TGCGCCAGCAGACTAGGGACATACTCCTACAATGAGCAGTTCTTC. It specifies CASRLGTYSYNEQFF.

The rearrangement joins TRBV7-9 to TRBJ2-3; no reliable D call. The CDR3 spans 13 residues. Germline loops: CDR1 SEHNR, CDR2 FQNEAQ (reference sequence). V lost 5 bases, J lost 2 bases, and 8 bases lay in between. The CDR3 reads CASSQLVTDTQYF. The CDR3 region has the DNA TGTGCCAGCAGCCAGTTGGTCACAGATACGCAGTATTTT.

This clone is labeled large. The CDR3 DNA sequence: TGTGCCAGCAGCTTACGAGCGGGCGAGCAGTACTTC. Translated, it gives CASSLRAGEQYF. This sequence joins TRBV7-9 and TRBJ2-7; possible D gene TRBD2, 6 bases. The V gene lost 2 bases and the J gene lost 6 bases, with 8 bases spanning the gap. From germline, CDR1 is SEHNR and CDR2 FQNEAQ (reference sequence). The CDR3 covers 12 residues.

This clone was detected a few times. The chain carries TRBV6-1 and TRBJ1-1; D perhaps matches TRBD1 (5 bases). The CDR3 has 15 residues. Per germline, CDR1 MNHNS and CDR2 SASEGT. Trimming took 5 bases from V and 4 from J, leaving 17 bases between them. CDR3 in amino acids: CASSSMGTGSTEAFF. CDR3 bases: TGTGCCAGCAGTTCCATGGGGACCGGGAGCACTGAAGCTTTCTTT.

This chain uses TRBV5-1 with TRBJ2-1; a possible D gene is TRBD2 (6 bases). With 2 bases removed from V and 6 bases from J, the gap between germline ends came to 15 bases. The CDR3 has 15 residues. CDR1 and CDR2 from the germline V gene are SGHRS and YFSETQ. The CDR3 nucleotides read TGCGCCAGCAGCTTAACTAGCTCCTTCCCCAATGAGCAGTTCTTC. This codes for CASSLTSSFPNEQFF.

The chain combines TRBV28 with TRBJ2-1; 11 bases are a match to TRBD2. The junction had 7 bases not matched to a gene; V was cut back by 4 bases and J by 2 bases. Per the germline V gene, CDR1 is MDHEN and CDR2 is SYDVKM. The CDR3 consists of 17 residues. CDR3 region: CASSSEISGRAYNEQFF. In DNA, the CDR3 is TGTGCCAGCAGTTCAGAAATTAGCGGGAGGGCCTACAATGAGCAGTTCTTC.

The rearrangement joins TRBV28 to TRBJ1-3; D remains unclear. CDR3 length equals 13 residues. Trimming left V 2 bases short and J 7 bases short, with 9 bases between. The V gene's germline CDR1 is MDHEN and CDR2 SYDVKM. The CDR3 spells CASSLGGGNTIYF. The CDR3 DNA is TGTGCCAGCAGTTTAGGAGGCGGGAACACCATATATTTT.

The rearrangement links TRBV2 to TRBJ1-1, with 7 bases lining up with TRBD1. The trim removed 4 bases at V and 1 base at J, leaving 9 bases unmatched. The CDR3 spans 16 residues. Germline V gene data show CDR1 as SNHLY and CDR2 as FYNNEI. In DNA, the CDR3 is TGTGCCAGCAGTGGGGGCTTGGGGACAGAGAACACTGAAGCTTTCTTT. It is translated as CASSGGLGTENTEAFF.

The chain joins TRBV6-1 to TRBJ1-1; 9 positions agree with TRBD1. The V gene's germline CDR1 is MNHNS and CDR2 SASEGT. This CDR3 has 14 amino acids. The junction had 4 bases not matched to a gene; V was cut back by 4 bases and J by 4 bases. The CDR3 DNA is TGTGCCAGCAGTGGGGGGACAGGGAGCACTGAAGCTTTCTTT. This translates into CASSGGTGSTEAFF.

This clone is termed medium-sized. J is TRBJ1-1 and V is TRBV7-2; D is perhaps TRBD1 (6 bases). The V and J ends lost 2 bases and 3 bases respectively, with 19 bases between them. The CDR3 consists of 17 residues. From germline, CDR1 is SGHTA and CDR2 FQGNSA. This CDR3 reads CASSLHGPGAGDTEAFF. DNA of the CDR3: TGTGCCAGCAGCTTACACGGTCCGGGGGCGGGTGACACTGAAGCTTTCTTT.

The CDR3 coding sequence is TGTGCCAGCAGTTTACGAAGTCTGGATACGCAGTATTTT. It encodes CASSLRSLDTQYF. The chain links TRBV28 to TRBJ2-3; D is uncertain. This CDR3 is built from 13 residues. Per the germline V gene, CDR1 is MDHEN and CDR2 is SYDVKM. V was cut by 2 bases and J by 6 bases, with 9 bases left in between. The full variable domain, its missing parts supplied by reference TRBV28 and TRBJ2-3, is DVKVTQSSRYLVKRTGEKVFLECVQDMDHENMFWYRQDPGLGLRLIYFSYDVKMKEKGDIPEGYSVSREKKERFSLILESASTNQTSMYLCASSLRSLDTQYFGPGTRLTVL.

The chain combines TRBV4-3 with TRBJ2-5; 7 bases align to TRBD2. In germline, CDR1 is LGHNA, CDR2 YSLEER. The CDR3 runs to 16 residues. V shed 0 bases and J 7 bases; nucleotides not matched to a gene: 11. CDR3 in amino acids: CASSQEHLTSPGTQYF. CDR3 nucleotides: TGCGCCAGCAGCCAAGAGCACCTGACTAGCCCTGGGACCCAGTACTTC.

The V and J genes are TRBV7-3 and TRBJ1-2; D unclear. This CDR3 has 13 amino acids. Germline V gives CDR1 SGHTA, CDR2 FQGTGA. V dropped 4 bases and J dropped 6 bases, with 12 bases sitting between them. The CDR3 protein is CASSSTSGDGYTF. The CDR3 region has the DNA TGTGCCAGCAGCTCTACAAGCGGAGATGGCTACACCTTC.

This clone was seen a handful of times. This chain connects TRBV5-4 to TRBJ1-2, with D perhaps matching TRBD1 (5 bases). Trimming cost V 5 bases and J 7 bases, with 15 bases left between them. Germline CDR1 is SGHNT and CDR2 is YYREEE (reference sequence). The CDR3 covers 13 residues. The CDR3 loop reads CASSLGVQLGYTF. The CDR3 bases are TGTGCCAGCAGTCTGGGGGTACAGCTTGGCTACACCTTC.

The chain carries TRBV28 and TRBJ1-4; no definite D call. Germline loops: CDR1 MDHEN, CDR2 SYDVKM. The CDR3 spans 14 residues. V shed 6 bases and J shed 0 bases, with 8 bases lying between them. In nucleotides, the CDR3 is TGTGCCAGCAGCTCTATAGCAACTAATGAAAAACTGTTTTTT. It translates to CASSSIATNEKLFF. Full variable domain (remainder filled in from reference TRBV28 and TRBJ1-4): DVKVTQSSRYLVKRTGEKVFLECVQDMDHENMFWYRQDPGLGLRLIYFSYDVKMKEKGDIPEGYSVSREKKERFSLILESASTNQTSMYLCASSSIATNEKLFFGSGTQLSVL.

The sample holds one count of this clone. The J gene is TRBJ2-7, the V gene TRBV5-6; possibly TRBD1 or TRBD2 for D (5 bases each). V lost 2 bases and J 3 bases, leaving 12 bases between the germline ends. Germline V CDR1 and CDR2: SGHDT, YYEEEE. This CDR3 region has 14 residues. The CDR3 bases are TGTGCCAGCAGCTTCGGGGCCCCCGACTACGAGCAGTACTTC. This codes for CASSFGAPDYEQYF.

This chain connects TRBV25-1 to TRBJ2-2; 9 nucleotides agree with TRBD1. The CDR3 contains 15 residues. CDR1 MGHDK and CDR2 SYGVNS come from the germline V gene. Trimming at V came to 4 bases and at J to 9 bases, leaving 9 bases not matched to a gene. CDR3 protein: CASSADVQGARELFF. CDR3 in DNA: TGTGCCAGCAGTGCCGATGTACAGGGGGCGAGGGAGCTGTTTTTT. Variable domain in full (rest from reference TRBV25-1 and TRBJ2-2): EADIYQTPRYLVIGTGKKITLECSQTMGHDKMYWYQQDPGMELHLIHYSYGVNSTEKGDLSSESTVSRIRTEHFPLTLESARPSHTSQYLCASSADVQGARELFFGEGSRLTVL.

This chain joins TRBV7-8 and TRBJ2-3; perhaps TRBD2 as D (5 bases). The V gene lost 6 bases and the J gene lost 1 base, with 11 bases spanning the gap. Germline V CDR1 and CDR2: SGHVS, FQNEAQ. There are 14 residues in the CDR3. CDR3 nucleotide sequence: TGTGCCAGCAGTAAGAGCGGCCGCACAGATACGCAGTATTTT. Amino acid sequence: CASSKSGRTDTQYF.

This chain links TRBV5-4 with TRBJ2-7, with D hard to call. The CDR3 length is 13 residues. Germline-derived CDR1 and CDR2 are SGHNT and YYREEE (reference sequence). Trimming pared 1 base from V and 4 bases from J, leaving 9 bases between. CDR3 nucleotide sequence: TGTGCCAGCAGCTTGCTTCCTTCTTACGAGCAGTACTTC. Translated, it gives CASSLLPSYEQYF.

The V and J genes are TRBV28 and TRBJ2-5; 9 bases agree with TRBD2. CDR3 length: 15 residues. Germline V lookup: CDR1 MDHEN, CDR2 SYDVKM. J gave up 5 bases and V 6 bases, and 10 bases lay outside the gene matches. CDR3 amino acids: CASSHSGRRWETQYF. The CDR3 nucleotides are TGTGCCAGCAGCCATAGCGGGAGACGGTGGGAGACCCAGTACTTC. Combining the CDR3 with reference TRBV28 and TRBJ2-5 gives the whole variable domain DVKVTQSSRYLVKRTGEKVFLECVQDMDHENMFWYRQDPGLGLRLIYFSYDVKMKEKGDIPEGYSVSREKKERFSLILESASTNQTSMYLCASSHSGRRWETQYFGPGTRLLVL.